This TCR beta chain was recovered during a study of T cell responses to AZD1222 COVID-19 vaccine. Study-level information: Samples with a second dose at about 4 or about 12 weeks were pooled together.

Data came from immunoSEQ multiplex PCR; TCRdb stores just in-frame clones and leaves some out. This table has around 170,000 clones, 90% appearing once. With 4 bases clipped from V and 4 bases from J, the junction kept 6 bases outside the gene matches. Germline-derived CDR1 and CDR2 are LNHDA and SQIVND (reference sequence). There are 14 residues in the CDR3. The sample consisted of peripheral blood, taken on day 0 of AZD1222 vaccination. This chain uses TRBV19 with TRBJ1-2; TRBD1 agrees at 7 bases. This TCR derives from an adult in good health. CDR3 sequence reads: CASSTFGTVYGYTF. Here the CDR3 DNA reads TGTGCCAGTAGTACCTTCGGGACAGTCTATGGCTACACCTTC. The full variable domain, rest sourced from reference TRBV19 and TRBJ1-2, is DGGITQSPKYLFRKEGQNVTLSCEQNLNHDAMYWYRQDPGQGLRLIYYSQIVNDFQKGDIAEGYSVSREKKESFPLTVTSAQKNPTAFYLCASSTFGTVYGYTFGSGTRLTVV.